These 25 T cell receptor beta chains were sequenced from one sample in a study of technical replicates of blood from a few donors. The assay was immunoSEQ multiplex PCR, and TCRdb's table has in-frame clones only and misses some. Of some 94,000 clones in the sample, roughly 94% were seen once. Sequencing was carried out using T cells isolated from PBMCs. These receptors all stem from a human donor in good health.

This chain links TRBV11-2 with TRBJ1-1, with D possibly being TRBD1 (6 bases). Trimming pared 1 base from V and 0 bases from J, leaving 15 bases between. CDR1 and CDR2 (germline): SGHAT, FQNNGV. The CDR3 length is 17 residues. Here the CDR3 reads CASSLAPGHPLNTEAFF. CDR3 nucleotides: TGTGCCAGCAGCTTAGCCCCGGGACACCCCTTGAACACTGAAGCTTTCTTT. Full variable domain (outside the CDR3, taken from reference TRBV11-2 and TRBJ1-1): EAGVAQSPRYKIIEKRQSVAFWCNPISGHATLYWYQQILGQGPKLLIQFQNNGVVDDSQLPKDRFSAERLKGVDSTLKIQPAKLEDSAVYLCASSLAPGHPLNTEAFFGQGTRLTVV.

The rearrangement links TRBV19 to TRBJ2-3; tentatively, D is TRBD2 (5 bases). The CDR3 covers 14 residues. The ends were cut back, 8 bases at V and 5 bases at J, with 17 bases in the middle. Germline V gene data show CDR1 as LNHDA and CDR2 as SQIVND (reference sequence). The CDR3 nucleotides are TGTGCCAGTTATGGAGCACACGGAGGAGATACGCAGTATTTT. It translates to CASYGAHGGDTQYF.

The rearrangement joins TRBV4-3 to TRBJ2-1; a weak D match, TRBD1 (7 bases). This CDR3 region has 17 residues. V gave up 0 bases and J gave up 0 bases, with 12 bases separating them. The germline gives CDR1 LGHNA, CDR2 YSLEER. The CDR3 nucleotides are TGCGCCAGCAGCCAAGACGGGGGACAGAGCTCCTACAATGAGCAGTTCTTC. Its translation is CASSQDGGQSSYNEQFF.

The chain employs TRBV27 and TRBJ2-7, with 9 bases fitting TRBD1. Germline V gene lookup returns CDR1 MNHEY and CDR2 SMNVEV (reference sequence). With 5 bases clipped from V and 7 bases from J, the junction kept 6 bases outside the gene matches. This CDR3 is built from 13 residues. This chain's CDR3 is CASSTDRGGEQYF. The CDR3 DNA reads TGTGCCAGCAGTACCGACAGGGGGGGGGAGCAGTACTTC.

The chain couples TRBV6-1 to TRBJ1-2; D not certain. This CDR3 is 13 amino acids long. The V and J ends lost 4 bases and 8 bases respectively, with 14 bases between them. Per the germline V gene, CDR1 is MNHNS and CDR2 is SASEGT. The CDR3 spells CASSADWAGGYTF. CDR3 sequence (DNA): TGTGCCAGCAGTGCCGACTGGGCGGGAGGCTACACCTTC.

This chain connects TRBV30 to TRBJ1-1; 7 nucleotides align to TRBD1. The V gene end was trimmed by 2 bases and the J gene end by 8 bases; junction bases not matched to a gene: 2. The germline V gene has CDR1 GTSNPN and CDR2 SVGIG (reference sequence). CDR3 size: 11 residues. CDR3 bases: TGTGCCTGGAGTATAGGGGGCGAAGCTTTCTTT. This translates into CAWSIGGEAFF. Drawing the rest from reference TRBV30 and TRBJ1-1, the complete variable domain is SQTIHQWPATLVQPVGSPLSLECTVEGTSNPNLYWYRQAAGRGLQLLFYSVGIGQISSEVPQNLSASRPQDRQFILSSKKLLLSDSGFYLCAWSIGGEAFFGQGTRLTVV.

The rearrangement uses TRBV5-6 and TRBJ2-7; 11 bases align to TRBD2. The germline V gene encodes CDR1 SGHDT and CDR2 YYEEEE. The CDR3 is made up of 16 amino acids. Trimming took 4 bases from V and 4 from J; bases not matched to a gene: 10. As DNA, the CDR3 is TGTGCCAGCAGCCCCAGACTAGCGGGAAATCGGTACGAGCAGTACTTC. This gives the protein CASSPRLAGNRYEQYF.

The chain carries TRBV30 and TRBJ2-1, with 11 bases identical to TRBD2. From germline, CDR1 is GTSNPN and CDR2 SVGIG (reference sequence). This CDR3 comprises 17 residues. V was pared by 4 bases and J by 0 bases, with 8 bases of the junction left unmatched. CDR3 nucleotide sequence: TGTGCCTGGAAGTTCCTAGCGGGAGGACACTCCTACAATGAGCAGTTCTTC. It codes for CAWKFLAGGHSYNEQFF.

This chain connects TRBV29-1 to TRBJ2-7; 9 positions match TRBD1. Unmatched junction bases numbered 4, after V lost 3 bases and J lost 1 base. The CDR3 totals 14 residues. From germline, CDR1 is SQVTM and CDR2 ANQGSEA. The CDR3 is CSVDLDRGSYEQYF. CDR3 bases: TGCAGCGTTGACTTGGACAGGGGTTCCTACGAGCAGTACTTC.

V and J are TRBV5-4 and TRBJ1-1; no clear D gene. V lost 0 bases, J lost 12 bases, and 12 bases lay in between. This CDR3 contains 12 residues. The V gene's germline CDR1 is SGHNT and CDR2 YYREEE (reference sequence). CDR3 loop: CASSLVRGESFF. The DNA for the CDR3 is TGTGCCAGCAGCTTGGTGCGGGGAGAGTCTTTCTTT.

This clone was detected only once. The V gene is TRBV7-9, the J gene TRBJ1-5; 7 nucleotides match TRBD1. Germline V gives CDR1 SEHNR, CDR2 FQNEAQ (reference sequence). V shed 4 bases and J 1 base; nucleotides not matched to a gene: 1. The CDR3 is 14 amino acids. The CDR3 here is CASSSTGSNQPQHF. The CDR3 DNA sequence: TGTGCCAGCAGCTCGACAGGGAGCAATCAGCCCCAGCATTTT.

Turning to this clone: One end of the junction varies from germline; a read error may be responsible. This chain uses TRBV28 with TRBJ2-7, with D perhaps TRBD1 (7 bases). CDR1 and CDR2 (germline): MDHEN, SYDVKM. The CDR3 runs to 11 residues. CDR3 sequence: CASSKGAEGPF. The CDR3 DNA is TGTGCCAGCAGTAAGGGGGCGGAGGGGCCCTTC. Full variable domain (rest looked up from reference TRBV28 and TRBJ2-7): DVKVTQSSRYLVKRTGEKVFLECVQDMDHENMFWYRQDPGLGLRLIYFSYDVKMKEKGDIPEGYSVSREKKERFSLILESASTNQTSMYLCASSKGAEGPFGPGTRLTVT.

The chain uses TRBV29-1 and TRBJ2-3; no clear D gene. CDR1 is SQVTM and CDR2 is ANQGSEA in the germline V gene. Trimming pared 1 base from V and 0 bases from J, leaving 8 bases between. This CDR3 spans 14 amino acids. CDR3 nucleotides: TGCAGCGTTGAAGGAACCGGGAGCACAGATACGCAGTATTTT. This codes for CSVEGTGSTDTQYF.

V and J are TRBV4-3 and TRBJ2-7; the D gene is possibly TRBD1 (7 bases). The CDR3 extends over 17 amino acids. Germline V lookup: CDR1 LGHNA, CDR2 YSLEER. Trimming pared 2 bases from V and 2 bases from J, leaving 19 bases between. The CDR3 here is CASSQHKTGTGTYEQYF. Written as DNA, the CDR3 is TGCGCCAGCAGCCAACACAAGACAGGGACTGGAACCTACGAGCAGTACTTC.

The chain carries TRBV28 and TRBJ1-1, with TRBD1 as a possible D gene (6 bases). The CDR3 extends over 14 amino acids. V lost 1 base and J lost 5, with 11 bases in between. CDR1 and CDR2 from the germline V gene are MDHEN and SYDVKM. The CDR3 is CASSLFRGETEAFF. The CDR3 bases are TGTGCCAGCAGTTTATTCAGGGGAGAAACTGAAGCTTTCTTT.

The chain joins TRBV5-6 to TRBJ2-2; D might be TRBD2 (5 bases). CDR3 size: 15 residues. Trimming cost V 3 bases and J 1 base, with 10 bases left between them. CDR1 and CDR2 (germline): SGHDT, YYEEEE. The CDR3 DNA sequence: TGTGCCAGCAGCTACGGGATGGGGAACACCGGGGAGCTGTTTTTT. Protein product: CASSYGMGNTGELFF. Combining the CDR3 with reference TRBV5-6 and TRBJ2-2 gives the whole variable domain DAGVTQSPTHLIKTRGQQVTLRCSPKSGHDTVSWYQQALGQGPQFIFQYYEEEERQRGNFPDRFSGHQFPNYSSELNVNALLLGDSALYLCASSYGMGNTGELFFGEGSRLTVL.

This clone was detected once. The chain carries TRBV28 and TRBJ2-2; 7 bases line up with TRBD1. The junction had 8 bases not matched to a gene; V was cut back by 7 bases and J by 0 bases. Germline loops: CDR1 MDHEN, CDR2 SYDVKM. The CDR3 covers 16 residues. In DNA form, the CDR3 reads TGTGCCAGCACCCGCCCCCAGGGGGCGAACACCGGGGAGCTGTTTTTT. Translation: CASTRPQGANTGELFF.

This chain connects TRBV4-1 to TRBJ2-2, with a possible D match to TRBD2 (5 bases). This CDR3 has 18 residues. V lost 1 base and J 6 bases, leaving 21 bases between the germline ends. CDR1 MGHRA and CDR2 YSYEKL come from the germline V gene. The CDR3, as DNA: TGCGCCAGCAGCCAAGTCGCAAGGACTTCCTTATGGGCCGGGGAGCTGTTTTTT. This gives the protein CASSQVARTSLWAGELFF.

This clone was picked up one time. This chain joins TRBV19 and TRBJ2-6, with 8 nucleotides matching TRBD2. The CDR3 spans 14 residues. CDR1 and CDR2 from the germline V gene are LNHDA and SQIVND (reference sequence). J gave up 10 bases and V 1 base, and 3 bases lay outside the gene matches. Here the CDR3 reads CASSIVSGGNVLTF. The CDR3 coding sequence is TGTGCCAGTAGTATAGTTTCGGGGGGGAACGTCCTGACTTTC.

This sequence joins TRBV18 and TRBJ2-1; 7 bases line up with TRBD2. With 0 bases clipped from V and 6 bases from J, the junction kept 5 bases outside the gene matches. The CDR3 spans 15 residues. Germline loops: CDR1 KGHSH, CDR2 LQKENI. CDR3 protein: CASSPPAGAGNEQFF. For the CDR3, the DNA is TGTGCCAGCTCACCACCTGCGGGAGCGGGCAATGAGCAGTTCTTC.

V usage is TRBV2 and J usage is TRBJ2-4, with a weak D call TRBD1 (8 bases). The CDR3 contains 14 residues. Trimming took 0 bases from V and 10 from J, leaving 13 bases between them. Germline lookup yields CDR1 SNHLY and CDR2 FYNNEI. The CDR3 is CASSEALQGGIQYF. CDR3 coding DNA: TGTGCCAGCAGTGAAGCGCTACAGGGGGGGATTCAGTACTTC.

The rearrangement links TRBV2 to TRBJ1-2; the D is unclear. The V end lost 4 bases, the J end lost 5 bases, and 14 bases lay between the germline ends. The CDR3 length is 14 residues. The germline V gene has CDR1 SNHLY and CDR2 FYNNEI. The CDR3 DNA follows: TGTGCCAGCAGTGTAGAAGTATCGGGGTATGGCTACACCTTC. Translated: CASSVEVSGYGYTF.

The rearrangement uses TRBV30 and TRBJ2-7; D is possibly TRBD1 (5 bases). The CDR3 extends over 12 amino acids. V was shortened by 4 bases and J by 3 bases, with 10 bases between the two germline ends. CDR1 and CDR2 from the germline V gene are GTSNPN and SVGIG (reference sequence). The CDR3 reads CAWTVDSYEQYF. CDR3 bases: TGTGCCTGGACCGTCGACAGCTACGAGCAGTACTTC.

This chain joins TRBV30 and TRBJ1-3; weak D call: TRBD1 (5 bases). The CDR3 loop spans 15 amino acids. CDR1 and CDR2 (germline): GTSNPN, SVGIG (reference sequence). Trimming shortened V by 2 bases and J by 0 bases, and 11 bases separated the two germline ends. CDR3 residues: CAWSLGLSSGNTIYF. For the CDR3, the DNA is TGTGCCTGGAGTCTGGGACTCAGCTCTGGAAACACCATATATTTT.

V is TRBV4-2 and J is TRBJ2-1; 9 bases are a match to TRBD1. The germline CDR1 and CDR2 sequences are LGHNA and YNFKEQ. This CDR3 is built from 17 residues. V lost 0 bases to trimming and J lost 7 bases; unmatched junction nucleotides: 10. CDR3: CASSQDLATGGLNEQFF. The CDR3 DNA sequence: TGTGCCAGCAGCCAAGATCTCGCGACAGGGGGTCTTAATGAGCAGTTCTTC.